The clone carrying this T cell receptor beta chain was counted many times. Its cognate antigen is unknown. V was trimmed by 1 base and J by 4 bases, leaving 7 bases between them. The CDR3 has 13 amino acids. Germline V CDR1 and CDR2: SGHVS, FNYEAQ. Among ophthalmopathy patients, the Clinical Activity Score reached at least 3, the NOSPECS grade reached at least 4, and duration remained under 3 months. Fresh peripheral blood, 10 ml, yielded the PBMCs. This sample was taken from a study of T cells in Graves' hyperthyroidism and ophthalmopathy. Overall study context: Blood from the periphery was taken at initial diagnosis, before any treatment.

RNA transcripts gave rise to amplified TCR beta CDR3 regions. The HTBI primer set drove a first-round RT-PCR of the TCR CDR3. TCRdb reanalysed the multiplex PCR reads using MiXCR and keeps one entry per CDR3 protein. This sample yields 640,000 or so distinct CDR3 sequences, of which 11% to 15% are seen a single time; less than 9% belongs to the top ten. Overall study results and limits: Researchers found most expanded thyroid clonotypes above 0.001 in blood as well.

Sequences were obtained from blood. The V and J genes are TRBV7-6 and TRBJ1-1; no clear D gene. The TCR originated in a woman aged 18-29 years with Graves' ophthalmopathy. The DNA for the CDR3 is TGTGCCAGCAGCTTAGACGGGCGCACTGAAGCTTTCTTT. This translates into CASSLDGRTEAFF.